These T cell receptor beta chains were read from a single sample in a study of blood T cells in healthy people across ages. TCRdb recomputed calls from the 5' RACE reads with MiXCR, one row per CDR3 protein. The data hold some 550,000 distinct CDR3 sequences, with around half observed a single time. The material sequenced was blood. All receptors derive from a man older than 75 in good health. Each CDR3 is given with its conserved first and last residue. D genes are given only for firm matches. Size values are once, few and many counts, or a class for expanded clones, and some rows have none.

j_gene	d_gene	abundance	len	v_gene	CDR3aa	CDR3nt
TRBJ2-5	TRBD1	.	14	TRBV6-2/TRBV6-3	CASSFLDRGETQYF	TGTGCCAGCAGTTTCTTGGACAGGGGAGAGACTCAGTACTTC
TRBJ2-3	TRBD2	.	14	TRBV7-9	CASSVGTSPDTQYF	TGTGCCAGCAGCGTCGGGACTAGCCCAGATACGCAGTATTTT
TRBJ2-1	TRBD2	few	16	TRBV27	CASSGASGASYNEQFF	TGTGCCAGCAGTGGGGCTAGCGGGGCCTCCTACAATGAGCAGTTCTTC
TRBJ2-7	TRBD2	.	18	TRBV7-2	CASSFSTGGPNIYYEQYF	TGTGCCAGCAGCTTTTCCACGGGAGGACCGAATATCTACTACGAGCAGTACTTC
TRBJ2-5	.	.	14	TRBV10-3	CAISDVRGLTEQYF	TGTGCCATCAGTGATGTCCGGGGTCTGACGGAGCAGTACTTC
TRBJ1-6	.	.	16	TRBV7-2	CASSLAVRRTEAPLHF	TGTGCCAGCAGCTTAGCGGTACGACGGACGGAGGCACCCCTCCACTTT
TRBJ2-3	.	.	18	TRBV9	CASGGPRGWRTNTDTQYF	TGTGCCAGCGGCGGCCCGAGGGGGTGGCGAACAAACACAGATACGCAGTATTTT
TRBJ1-5	.	few	18	TRBV7-6	CASSSCSTDGPGNQPQHF	TGTGCCAGCAGCTCCTGTTCTACGGACGGTCCGGGCAATCAGCCCCAGCATTTT
TRBJ1-4	TRBD1	.	14	TRBV7-9	CASSKGQNNEKLFF	TGTGCCAGCAGCAAGGGACAGAATAATGAAAAACTGTTTTTT
TRBJ1-6	TRBD1	few	18	TRBV4-1	CASSRSPRDSYYNSPLHF	TGCGCCAGCAGCCGAAGCCCCCGGGACAGCTACTATAATTCACCCCTCCACTTT
TRBJ2-5	.	.	15	TRBV12-3/TRBV12-4	CASSWGRGGQETQYF	TGTGCCAGCAGTTGGGGCAGGGGGGGTCAAGAGACCCAGTACTTC
TRBJ2-3	.	.	13	TRBV6-2/TRBV6-3	CASIWRVTDTQYF	TGTGCCAGCATTTGGCGGGTCACAGATACGCAGTATTTT
TRBJ2-3	TRBD2	.	15	TRBV6-2/TRBV6-3	CASKGSGGVTDTQYF	TGTGCCAGCAAGGGTAGCGGGGGTGTCACAGATACGCAGTATTTT
TRBJ2-1	TRBD1	few	15	TRBV10-3	CAISGGQVSYNEQFF	TGTGCCATCAGTGGGGGACAGGTCTCCTACAATGAGCAGTTCTTC
TRBJ1-1	TRBD1	.	13	TRBV29-1	CSVVGDSASEAFF	TGCAGCGTTGTAGGGGACAGTGCTTCTGAAGCTTTCTTT
TRBJ1-2	.	many	12	TRBV6-5	CASAGTNRGYTF	TGTGCCAGCGCCGGGACAAATCGCGGCTACACCTTC
TRBJ1-2	TRBD1	.	16	TRBV19	CASSLTPGQGNYGYTF	TGTGCCAGTAGCTTAACTCCTGGACAGGGCAACTATGGCTACACCTTC
TRBJ2-7	.	few	15	TRBV20-1	CSATRRGALSYEQYF	TGCAGTGCGACCCGACGGGGCGCCCTCTCCTACGAGCAGTACTTC
TRBJ1-2	TRBD1	many	15	TRBV7-9	CASSYGQGVVYGYTF	TGTGCCAGCAGCTACGGACAGGGAGTCGTATATGGCTACACCTTC
TRBJ2-7	.	.	15	TRBV6-2/TRBV6-3	CASRRTLSSTYEQYF	TGTGCCAGCAGACGGACACTCTCTTCTACCTACGAGCAGTACTTC
TRBJ2-1	TRBD1	.	16	TRBV20-1	CSAVDPRDRDLNEQFF	TGCAGTGCCGTCGATCCCCGGGACAGGGATCTGAATGAGCAGTTCTTC
TRBJ1-2	.	few	13	TRBV30	CAWSVSGLYGYTF	TGTGCCTGGAGTGTATCGGGACTATATGGCTACACCTTC